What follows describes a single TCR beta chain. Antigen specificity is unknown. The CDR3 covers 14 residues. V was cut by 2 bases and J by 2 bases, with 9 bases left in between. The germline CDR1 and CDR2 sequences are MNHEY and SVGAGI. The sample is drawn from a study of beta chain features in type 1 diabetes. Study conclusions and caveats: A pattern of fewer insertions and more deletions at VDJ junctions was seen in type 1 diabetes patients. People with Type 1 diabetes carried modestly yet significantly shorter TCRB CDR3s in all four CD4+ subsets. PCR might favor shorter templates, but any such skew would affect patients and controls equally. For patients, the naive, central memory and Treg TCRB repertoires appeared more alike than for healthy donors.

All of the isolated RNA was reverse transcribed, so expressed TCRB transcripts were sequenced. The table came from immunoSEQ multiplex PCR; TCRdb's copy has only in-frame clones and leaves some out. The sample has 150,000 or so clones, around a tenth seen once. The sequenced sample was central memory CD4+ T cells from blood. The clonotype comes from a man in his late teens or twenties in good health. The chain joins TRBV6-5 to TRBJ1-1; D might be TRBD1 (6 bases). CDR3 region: CASSYPTGNTEAFF. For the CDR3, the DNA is TGTGCCAGCAGTTACCCGACAGGTAACACTGAAGCTTTCTTT.